Listed here is a single T cell receptor beta chain. As yet, its antigen is unknown. The sample belongs to a study of cytomegalovirus exposure and HLA in healthy donors. Per the germline V gene, CDR1 is MRHNA and CDR2 is SNTAGT. J gave up 8 bases and V 0 bases, and 3 bases lay outside the gene matches. The CDR3 spans 15 residues. The PCR contained 60 Vbeta and 13 Jbeta primers. Libraries were prepared by immunoSEQ multiplex PCR; TCRdb keeps only in-frame clonotypes and omits some of them. The sample data list 180,000 or so clones. Study-level findings and limits: 164 TCR beta chains were listed as cytomegalovirus-associated.

Sequencing was carried out using PBMCs. This receptor was identified in a woman aged 18-29 years in good health and CMV-seropositive. The gene calls are TRBV6-4 and TRBJ2-1, with 11 nucleotides matching TRBD2. The CDR3 DNA sequence: TGTGCCAGCAGTGACTCACTAGCGGGGGTGGATGAGCAGTTCTTC. Its translation is CASSDSLAGVDEQFF.